The 23 T cell receptor beta chains in this list originate from one sample, sequenced in a study of blood T cells in healthy people across ages. PCR was performed a second time for about 6 to 11 cycles using a sample-barcoded 5' primer and a J-beta primer mix. TCRdb redid the calling of the 5' RACE reads with MiXCR, one entry per CDR3 protein. The sample has over a million distinct CDR3 sequences, 42% seen once. The sample consisted of blood. Receptor source: a woman aged 18-35 years in good health.

This clonotype has more than one count but fewer than ten. The chain carries TRBV4-2 and TRBJ1-4, with TRBD1 as a possible D gene (6 bases). Germline V lookup: CDR1 LGHNA, CDR2 YNFKEQ. The CDR3 covers 16 residues. V gave up 1 base and J gave up 5 bases, with 14 bases separating them. CDR3 amino acids: CASSQVLGGINEKLFF. The CDR3 DNA reads as TGTGCCAGCAGCCAAGTCCTAGGGGGGATCAATGAAAAACTGTTTTTT.

The chain combines TRBV20-1 with TRBJ1-5, with D possibly TRBD1 on 5 matching bases. Germline assignment: CDR1 DFQATT and CDR2 SNEGSKA (reference sequence). V was clipped by 0 bases and J by 1 base, with 19 bases between them. The CDR3 is 18 residues long. The CDR3 DNA reads TGCAGTGCTAGAGATAAGGTGAAGGGGAATCAGAGCAATCAGCCCCAGCATTTT. Translating gives CSARDKVKGNQSNQPQHF.

The rearrangement joins TRBV5-4 to TRBJ2-1, with D possibly matching TRBD1 (6 bases). The CDR3 is 15 residues long. CDR1 and CDR2 (germline): SGHNT, YYREEE (reference sequence). Trimming shortened V by 0 bases and J by 4 bases, and 11 bases separated the two germline ends. CDR3 sequence: CASSLEDSTYNEQFF. Written as DNA, the CDR3 is TGTGCCAGCAGCTTGGAGGACAGTACTTACAATGAGCAGTTCTTC.

This clonotype was observed at least ten times. V is TRBV6-6 and J is TRBJ1-2; a possible D gene is TRBD1 (5 bases). Trimming took off 2 bases at V and 3 bases at J, with 16 bases between the two ends. The CDR3 runs to 16 residues. The V gene's germline CDR1 is MNHNY and CDR2 SVGAGI (reference sequence). This CDR3 reads CASSYPSMGGDYGYTF. DNA for the CDR3: TGTGCCAGCAGTTACCCCTCAATGGGGGGGGACTATGGCTACACCTTC.

The chain employs TRBV7-9 and TRBJ1-5; 7 bases are a match to TRBD1. There are 15 residues in the CDR3. The V and J ends lost 7 bases and 5 bases, in that order; junction bases with no gene match: 11. Germline-derived CDR1 and CDR2 are SEHNR and FQNEAQ (reference sequence). The CDR3 sequence is CASNRQGEGDQPQHF. CDR3 nucleotide sequence: TGTGCCAGCAACCGACAGGGAGAAGGGGATCAGCCCCAGCATTTT. The whole variable domain, filled in from reference TRBV7-9 and TRBJ1-5, reads DTGVSQNPRHKITKRGQNVTFRCDPISEHNRLYWYRQTLGQGPEFLTYFQNEAQLEKSRLLSDRFSAERPKGSFSTLEIQRTEQGDSAMYLCASNRQGEGDQPQHFGDGTRLSIL.

The chain recombines TRBV10-2 with TRBJ2-7, with 9 positions matching TRBD2. Germline CDR1 WSHSY, CDR2 SAAADI. V was pared by 6 bases and J by 5 bases, with 5 bases of the junction left unmatched. The CDR3 runs 13 residues. The CDR3 DNA is TGCGCCAGCAGGACTAGCGGCCTCGACGAGCAGTACTTC. This encodes CASRTSGLDEQYF.

The rearrangement links TRBV20-1 to TRBJ2-5; D is ambiguous. V lost 2 bases and J lost 11, with 12 bases in between. This CDR3 region has 11 residues. Germline assignment: CDR1 DFQATT and CDR2 SNEGSKA (reference sequence). This CDR3 is CSARYNGQQYF. CDR3 in DNA: TGCAGTGCTAGATACAACGGGCAGCAGTACTTC.

This clonotype turned up a few times. This chain uses TRBV27 with TRBJ1-1, with 7 bases fitting TRBD1. The CDR3 runs to 14 residues. Trimming took 2 bases from V and 4 from J; bases not matched to a gene: 4. Germline assignment: CDR1 MNHEY and CDR2 SMNVEV (reference sequence). CDR3 in DNA: TGTGCCAGCAGTTTAGAGACAGGGTCCACTGAAGCTTTCTTT. It encodes CASSLETGSTEAFF.

There are a few counts of this clonotype. V is TRBV20-1 and J is TRBJ1-4; a possible D gene is TRBD1 (6 bases). Deletions cut 6 bases from V and 5 bases from J, with 16 bases between. From germline, CDR1 is DFQATT and CDR2 SNEGSKA (reference sequence). The CDR3 totals 14 residues. The CDR3 loop is CSARGGPGNEKLFF. CDR3 in DNA: TGCAGTGCCCGAGGGGGGCCGGGGAATGAAAAACTGTTTTTT.

The chain uses TRBV20-1 and TRBJ2-7; no firm D call. The CDR3 spans 13 residues. Germline loops: CDR1 DFQATT, CDR2 SNEGSKA (reference sequence). The V end was cut by 3 bases, the J end by 1 base, with 10 bases between. This CDR3 is CSASRTDSYEQYF. CDR3 bases: TGCAGTGCTAGTCGCACAGATTCCTACGAGCAGTACTTC.

This clonotype was counted only a few times. V is TRBV14 and J is TRBJ2-1; the match to TRBD1 covers 7 bases. In germline, CDR1 is SGHDN, CDR2 FVKESK. The V gene end was trimmed by 4 bases and the J gene end by 5 bases; junction bases not matched to a gene: 8. CDR3 length: 15 amino acids. The CDR3 here is CASSRRDSFNNEQFF. As DNA, the CDR3 is TGTGCCAGCAGCCGCCGGGACAGCTTTAACAATGAGCAGTTCTTC.

The rearrangement uses TRBV20-1 and TRBJ2-4, with 7 nucleotides matching TRBD2. The J call may not be correct, given that the DNA end is closer to TRBJ2-5. Germline CDR1 is DFQATT and CDR2 is SNEGSKA (reference sequence). There are 13 residues in the CDR3. The CDR3 nucleotides are TGCAGTGCCCGGGGGGACTATGAAGAGACCCAGTACTTC. The encoded protein is CSARGDYEETQYF.

The chain has TRBV6-1 and TRBJ2-5; TRBD1 agrees at 7 bases. The DNA end is a closer match to TRBJ2-7, so the J assignment may be wrong. This CDR3 is 15 amino acids long. CDR1 MNHNS and CDR2 SASEGT come from the germline V gene. The CDR3 reads CASSEAGAGGNEQYF. Written as DNA, the CDR3 is TGTGCCAGCAGTGAAGCGGGGGCAGGGGGAAACGAGCAGTACTTC.

The V call is TRBV20-1, the J call TRBJ2-1, with 7 bases matching TRBD2. Germline CDR1 is DFQATT and CDR2 is SNEGSKA (reference sequence). The CDR3 totals 17 residues. V shed 1 base and J 6 bases; nucleotides not matched to a gene: 15. The CDR3 region has the DNA TGCAGTGCTAGAGGGGCCTTTATCCAGCGGGAACGCAATGAGCAGTTCTTC. Protein product: CSARGAFIQRERNEQFF.

The rearrangement uses TRBV11-2 and TRBJ2-3; 9 bases align to TRBD2. Germline-derived CDR1 and CDR2 are SGHAT and FQNNGV. After removal of 9 bases from V and 3 bases from J, the junction contained 16 bases not matched to a gene. The CDR3 runs 17 residues. The CDR3 loop reads CASRPSYSGSPTDTQYF. The CDR3 coding sequence is TGTGCCAGTCGCCCCAGTTATAGCGGGAGTCCGACAGATACGCAGTATTTT.

This clonotype appeared a few times. V is TRBV10-3 and J is TRBJ2-6; 12 nucleotides agree with TRBD2. V lost 6 bases to trimming and J lost 2 bases; unmatched junction nucleotides: 5. The CDR3 covers 17 residues. Germline loops: CDR1 ENHRY, CDR2 SYGVKD. CDR3: CAIRTSGSVAGANVLTF. Here the CDR3 DNA reads TGTGCCATCAGGACTAGCGGGAGTGTTGCTGGGGCCAACGTCCTGACTTTC.

The genes are TRBV20-1 and TRBJ2-3, with 7 bases that match TRBD2. CDR3 length: 12 amino acids. Per germline, CDR1 DFQATT and CDR2 SNEGSKA (reference sequence). V gave up 7 bases and J gave up 7 bases; unmatched junction bases: 8. The CDR3 is CSGAGEVNTQYF. The CDR3 bases are TGCAGTGGGGCGGGGGAGGTGAATACGCAGTATTTT.

In this sample, this clonotype turned up many times. The chain is built from TRBV12-3 or TRBV12-4 and TRBJ2-5; D is possibly TRBD2 (6 bases). Trimming took off 0 bases at V and 6 bases at J, with 8 bases between the two ends. The CDR3 consists of 13 residues. In nucleotides, the CDR3 is TGTGCCAGCAGTTTAGCGGGAGGCCAGACCCAGTACTTC. Protein sequence: CASSLAGGQTQYF.

As regards this clonotype: This may come from a read error, since a much larger clone is one base off. The gene calls are TRBV27 and TRBJ2-7, with unresolved D. The CDR3 sequence is 12 residues long. V lost 5 bases and J 2 bases, leaving 7 bases between the germline ends. Germline V CDR1 and CDR2: MNHEY, SMNVEV (reference sequence). The CDR3 sequence: CASSDMAYEQYF. CDR3 DNA: TGTGCCAGCAGTGACATGGCCTACGAGCAGTACTTC.

This clonotype was observed a handful of times. The gene calls are TRBV7-9 and TRBJ1-2; D is unresolved. The CDR3 is 11 residues long. Per germline, CDR1 SEHNR and CDR2 FQNEAQ (reference sequence). With 1 base removed from V and 8 bases from J, the gap between germline ends came to 5 bases. CDR3 DNA sequence: TGTGCCAGCAGCTTAGAGATAGGCTACACCTTC. Translation: CASSLEIGYTF.

This clonotype was seen ten or more times. The chain recombines TRBV3-1 with TRBJ2-1; D perhaps matches TRBD2 (6 bases). Germline assignment: CDR1 LGHDT and CDR2 YNNKEL (reference sequence). V lost 0 bases, J lost 0 bases, and 12 bases lay in between. The CDR3 contains 17 residues. DNA of the CDR3: TGTGCCAGCAGCCAAGACCCTGCGGGAAGCTCCTACAATGAGCAGTTCTTC. Translating gives CASSQDPAGSSYNEQFF.

The genes are TRBV20-1 and TRBJ2-5, with D perhaps TRBD1 (6 bases). The J call is in doubt because the DNA end fits TRBJ2-7 better. The germline V gene encodes CDR1 DFQATT and CDR2 SNEGSKA (reference sequence). The CDR3 loop spans 14 amino acids. This CDR3 is CSARGGQVLDEQYF. For the CDR3, the DNA is TGCAGTGCTAGAGGGGGGCAGGTACTAGACGAGCAGTACTTC.

A note on this clonotype: A much larger clone lies one base from this, so it may be a read error. This chain connects TRBV4-1 to TRBJ1-4; 7 bases agree with TRBD1. This CDR3 is built from 17 residues. Germline assignment: CDR1 MGHRA and CDR2 YSYEKL. CDR3 amino acids: CASSPFQGGSTSEKLFF. The DNA for the CDR3 is TGCGCCAGCAGCCCTTTCCAGGGGGGCTCAACTAGTGAAAAACTGTTTTTT.